Detailed here is one TCR beta chain. The sample comes from a study of blood T cell repertoires in COVID-19. Study at large: The origin of the acute and convalescent COVID-19 samples was the United States, Italy and Spain. Sample material is recorded as cDNA or gDNA derived from T cells, B-cell-depleted T cells, or PBMCs.

As originally analysed: Amplifying reference gene primers gave estimates of nucleated cell counts. Assay: immunoSEQ multiplex PCR; the TCRdb copy retains only in-frame clones and omits some. Clonal size and the V and J genes are those of that table, whereas D and trimming came from the DNA. This table holds about 160,000 clones, roughly 85% found once. The ends were cut back, 3 bases at V and 2 bases at J, with 14 bases in the middle. Germline V gives CDR1 MNHNS, CDR2 SASEGT. The CDR3 sequence is 15 residues long. The sample was peripheral blood. This clonotype originated in a man aged 65-85 years with acute or convalescent COVID-19. The chain couples TRBV6-1 to TRBJ2-7, with D maybe TRBD1 (6 bases). The CDR3 reads CASSDRRTAPYEQYF. The CDR3 bases are TGTGCCAGCAGTGATCGCCGGACAGCACCCTACGAGCAGTACTTC.